The 5 T cell receptor beta chains below all came from one sample that was sequenced in a study of cytomegalovirus exposure and HLA in healthy donors. The PCR contained 60 Vbeta and 13 Jbeta primers. Only in-frame clones appear in the TCRdb table, and some are missing; sequencing was by immunoSEQ multiplex PCR. The data hold approximately 140,000 clones, with more than 65% observed a single time. The sample taken for sequencing was PBMCs. The receptor source for this set is a woman aged 60-70 years in good health and CMV-seropositive.

V gene TRBV2 combines with J gene TRBJ2-5; 9 nucleotides match TRBD2. The closer fit of TRBJ2-7 to the DNA end suggests the J call may be wrong. Per the germline V gene, CDR1 is SNHLY and CDR2 is FYNNEI. This CDR3 region has 14 residues. The CDR3 here is CASTRGGGAYEQYF. The DNA for the CDR3 is TGTGCCAGCACCCGAGGCGGGGGGGCCTACGAGCAGTACTTC.

This chain links TRBV28 with TRBJ1-1; the D gene is possibly TRBD1 (5 bases). The CDR3 runs to 12 residues. Trimming took off 9 bases at V and 3 bases at J, with 11 bases between the two ends. CDR1 MDHEN and CDR2 SYDVKM come from the germline V gene. The CDR3 sequence is CASSAGDTEAFF. The CDR3, as DNA: TGTGCCAGTTCGGCGGGGGACACTGAAGCTTTCTTT.

The V gene is TRBV6-6, the J gene TRBJ2-4; D perhaps matches TRBD1 (6 bases). In germline, CDR1 is MNHNY, CDR2 SVGAGI (reference sequence). V gave up 6 bases and J gave up 2 bases, with 11 bases separating them. The CDR3 length is 14 residues. Here the CDR3 reads CASSRWDTKNIQYF. The CDR3, as DNA: TGTGCCAGCAGCCGATGGGACACCAAAAACATTCAGTACTTC.

This clone showed up just once. This sequence joins TRBV13 and TRBJ1-1, with D possibly TRBD1 on 6 matching bases. Germline CDR1 reads PRHDT; CDR2 reads FYEKMQ (reference sequence). This CDR3 is built from 14 residues. V was pared by 3 bases and J by 2 bases, with 10 bases between. CDR3 sequence (DNA): TGTGCCAGCAGCTTTCCAGGGGCCAACACTGAAGCTTTCTTT. Residues: CASSFPGANTEAFF.

This clone was recorded once. The rearrangement links TRBV19 to TRBJ1-2; D gene unclear. Germline assignment: CDR1 LNHDA and CDR2 SQIVND (reference sequence). This CDR3 has 13 amino acids. Trimming shortened V by 3 bases and J by 4 bases, and 9 bases separated the two germline ends. CDR3 loop: CASSISGSYGYTF. The CDR3 DNA is TGTGCCAGTAGTATTTCGGGGTCCTATGGCTACACCTTC.